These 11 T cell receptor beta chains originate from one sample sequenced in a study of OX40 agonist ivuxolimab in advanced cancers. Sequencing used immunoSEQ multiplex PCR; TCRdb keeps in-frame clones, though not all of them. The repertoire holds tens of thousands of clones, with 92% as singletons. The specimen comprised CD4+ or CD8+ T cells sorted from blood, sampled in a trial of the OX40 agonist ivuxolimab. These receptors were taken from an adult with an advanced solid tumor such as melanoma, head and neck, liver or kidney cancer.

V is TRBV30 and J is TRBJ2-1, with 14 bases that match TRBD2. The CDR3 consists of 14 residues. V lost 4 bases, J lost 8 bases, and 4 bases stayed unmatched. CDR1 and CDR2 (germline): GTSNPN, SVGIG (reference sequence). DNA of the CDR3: TGTGCCTGGACAGGGGGACTAGCGGGAGATGAGCAGTTCTTC. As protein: CAWTGGLAGDEQFF.

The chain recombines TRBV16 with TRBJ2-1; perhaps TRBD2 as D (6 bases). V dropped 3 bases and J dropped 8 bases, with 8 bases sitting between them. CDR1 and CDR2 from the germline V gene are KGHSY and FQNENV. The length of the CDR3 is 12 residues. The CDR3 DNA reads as TGTGCCAGCAGCCAGGCTAGCGATGAGCAGTTCTTC. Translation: CASSQASDEQFF.

In nucleotides, the CDR3 is TGTGCCAGCAGCTTAGCGAGGGGGAACACTGAAGCTTTCTTT. Translating it yields CASSLARGNTEAFF. The V call is TRBV7-8, the J call TRBJ1-1; TRBD1 is a possible D gene (5 bases). Trimming left V 0 bases short and J 1 base short, with 6 bases between. The CDR3 runs to 14 residues. Germline lookup yields CDR1 SGHVS and CDR2 FQNEAQ.

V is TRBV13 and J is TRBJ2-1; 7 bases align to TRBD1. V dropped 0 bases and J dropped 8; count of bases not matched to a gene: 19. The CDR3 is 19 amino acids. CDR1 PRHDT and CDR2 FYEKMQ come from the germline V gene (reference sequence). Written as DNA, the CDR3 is TGTGCCAGCAGCTTAGGGTGGGACAGTGCCCCGAGAGGTGGTTATGAGCAGTTCTTC. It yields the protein CASSLGWDSAPRGGYEQFF.

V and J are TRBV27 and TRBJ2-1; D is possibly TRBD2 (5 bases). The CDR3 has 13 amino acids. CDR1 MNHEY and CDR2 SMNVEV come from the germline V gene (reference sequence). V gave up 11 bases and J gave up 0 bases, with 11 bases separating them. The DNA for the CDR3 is TGTGCCTCGAGGGCTCTCTCCTACAATGAGCAGTTCTTC. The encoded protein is CASRALSYNEQFF.

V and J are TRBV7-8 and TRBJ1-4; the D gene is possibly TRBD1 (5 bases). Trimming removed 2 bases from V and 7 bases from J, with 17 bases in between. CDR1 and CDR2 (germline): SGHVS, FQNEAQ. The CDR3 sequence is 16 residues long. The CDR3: CASSLLEGTWSEKLFF. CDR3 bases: TGTGCCAGCAGCTTACTAGAAGGGACCTGGAGTGAAAAACTGTTTTTT.

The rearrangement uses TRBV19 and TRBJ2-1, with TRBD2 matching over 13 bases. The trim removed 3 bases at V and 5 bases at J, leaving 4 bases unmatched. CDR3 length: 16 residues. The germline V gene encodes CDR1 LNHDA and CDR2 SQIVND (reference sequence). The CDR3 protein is CASSIVGLAGHNEQFF. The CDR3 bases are TGTGCCAGTAGTATCGTGGGACTAGCGGGGCACAATGAGCAGTTCTTC.

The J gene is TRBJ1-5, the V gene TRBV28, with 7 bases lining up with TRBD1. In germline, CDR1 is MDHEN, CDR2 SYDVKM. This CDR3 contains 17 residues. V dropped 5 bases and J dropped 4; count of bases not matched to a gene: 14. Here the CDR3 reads CASSPTEQGMINQPQHF. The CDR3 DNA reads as TGTGCCAGCAGTCCGACGGAACAGGGGATGATTAATCAGCCCCAGCATTTT. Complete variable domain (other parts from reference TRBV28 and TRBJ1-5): DVKVTQSSRYLVKRTGEKVFLECVQDMDHENMFWYRQDPGLGLRLIYFSYDVKMKEKGDIPEGYSVSREKKERFSLILESASTNQTSMYLCASSPTEQGMINQPQHFGDGTRLSIL.

This chain's CDR3 is CASSPYHNEQFF. For the CDR3, the DNA is TGTGCCAGCAGTCCCTACCACAATGAGCAGTTCTTC. This chain joins TRBV6-1 and TRBJ2-1; the D is unclear. The V gene lost 5 bases and the J gene lost 5 bases, with 7 bases spanning the gap. Germline assignment: CDR1 MNHNS and CDR2 SASEGT. CDR3 length equals 12 residues.

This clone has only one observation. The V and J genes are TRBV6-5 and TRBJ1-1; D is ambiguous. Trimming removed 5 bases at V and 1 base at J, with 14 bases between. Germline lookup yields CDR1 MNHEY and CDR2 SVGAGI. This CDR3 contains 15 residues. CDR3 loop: CASSARGPANTEAFF. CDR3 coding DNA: TGTGCCAGCAGTGCCCGGGGTCCCGCGAACACTGAAGCTTTCTTT.

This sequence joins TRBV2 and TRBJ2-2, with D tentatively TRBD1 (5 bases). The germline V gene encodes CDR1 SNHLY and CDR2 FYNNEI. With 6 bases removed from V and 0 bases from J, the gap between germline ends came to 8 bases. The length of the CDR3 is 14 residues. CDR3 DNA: TGTGCCAGCAGGTGGGGCCCGAACACCGGGGAGCTGTTTTTT. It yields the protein CASRWGPNTGELFF.